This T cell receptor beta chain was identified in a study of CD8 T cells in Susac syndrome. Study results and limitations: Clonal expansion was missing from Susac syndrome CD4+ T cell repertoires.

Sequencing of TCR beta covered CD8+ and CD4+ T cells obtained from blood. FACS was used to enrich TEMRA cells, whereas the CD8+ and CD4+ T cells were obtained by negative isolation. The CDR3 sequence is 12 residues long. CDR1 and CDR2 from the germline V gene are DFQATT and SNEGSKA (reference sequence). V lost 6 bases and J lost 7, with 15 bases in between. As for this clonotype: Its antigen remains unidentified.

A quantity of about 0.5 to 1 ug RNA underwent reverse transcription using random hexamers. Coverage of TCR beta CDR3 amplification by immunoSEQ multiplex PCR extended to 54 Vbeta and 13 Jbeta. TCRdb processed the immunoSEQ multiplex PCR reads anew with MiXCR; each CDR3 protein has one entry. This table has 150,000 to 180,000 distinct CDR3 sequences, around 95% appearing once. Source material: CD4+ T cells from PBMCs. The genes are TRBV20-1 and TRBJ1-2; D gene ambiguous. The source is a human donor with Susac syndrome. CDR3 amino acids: CSASSKEIGYTF. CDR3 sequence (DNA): TGCAGTGCCTCGTCCAAGGAGATTGGCTACACCTTC.